This T cell receptor (beta chain) was identified in a study of OX40 agonist ivuxolimab in advanced cancers. Background on the study: Prior anti-PD-1, anti-PD-L1 or anti-CTLA-4 therapy did not bar entry, and 40% to 45% had some.

Repertoires were generated with immunoSEQ multiplex PCR, while TCRdb's copy carries only in-frame clones and drops some. The table has approximately 30,000 clones, 84% seen once. The length of the CDR3 is 13 residues. Trimming shortened V by 5 bases and J by 7 bases, and 11 bases separated the two germline ends. CDR1 and CDR2 from the germline V gene are SGHVS and FNYEAQ. The V call is TRBV7-6, the J call TRBJ2-2; maybe TRBD1 (5 bases). The sample consisted of CD4+ or CD8+ T cells sorted from blood, taken in a trial of the OX40 agonist ivuxolimab. The clonotype was recovered from an adult with an advanced solid tumor such as melanoma, head and neck, liver or kidney cancer. The CDR3 loop is CASSPRVGGELFF. CDR3 in DNA: TGTGCCAGCAGCCCCAGGGTAGGCGGGGAGCTGTTTTTT. Together with reference TRBV7-6 and TRBJ2-2, the CDR3 gives the full variable domain: GAGVSQSPRYKVTKRGQDVALRCDPISGHVSLYWYRQALGQGPEFLTYFNYEAQQDKSGLPNDRFSAERPEGSISTLTIQRTEQRDSAMYRCASSPRVGGELFFGEGSRLTVL.